The source of this T cell receptor beta chain is a study of shared clonotypes between healthy human individuals. Germline V gene data show CDR1 as SGDLS and CDR2 as YYNGEE. The CDR3 sequence is 14 residues long. V was clipped by 2 bases and J by 7 bases; unmatched bases: 5. Measured with immunoSEQ multiplex PCR; TCRdb has only the in-frame clones, and not every one. The sample lists around 700,000 clones; less than 85% were seen once. This chain connects TRBV9 to TRBJ2-2; 7 bases fit TRBD2. Sequencing used memory CD4+ T cells sorted from blood. Documented subset: CD45RA-negative fraction. The sequence derives from a woman in her twenties or thirties in good health. The CDR3 coding sequence is TGTGCCAGCAGCGTCGGTCTAGCGGACGGGGAGCTGTTTTTT. Translated, it gives CASSVGLADGELFF.